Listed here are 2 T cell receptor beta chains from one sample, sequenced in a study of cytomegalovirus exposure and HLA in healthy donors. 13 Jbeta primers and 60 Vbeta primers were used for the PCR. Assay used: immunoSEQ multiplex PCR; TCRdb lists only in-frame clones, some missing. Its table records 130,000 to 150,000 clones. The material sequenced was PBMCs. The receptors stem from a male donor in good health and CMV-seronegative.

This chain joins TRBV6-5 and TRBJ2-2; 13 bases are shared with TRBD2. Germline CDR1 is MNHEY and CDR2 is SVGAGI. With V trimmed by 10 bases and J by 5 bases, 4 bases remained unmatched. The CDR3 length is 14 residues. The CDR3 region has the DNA TGTGCCACCTCGGGACTAGCGGGAACCGGGGAGCTGTTTTTT. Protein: CATSGLAGTGELFF.

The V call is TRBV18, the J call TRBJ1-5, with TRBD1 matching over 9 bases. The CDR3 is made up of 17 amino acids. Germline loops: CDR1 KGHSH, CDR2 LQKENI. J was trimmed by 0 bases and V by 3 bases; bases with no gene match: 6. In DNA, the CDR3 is TGTGCCAGCTCACCCGGGACAGGGTCCATTAGCAATCAGCCCCAGCATTTT. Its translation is CASSPGTGSISNQPQHF.